Listed here is a single TCR beta chain. This sample is drawn from a study of blood T cell repertoires in COVID-19. Overall study context: Italy, Spain and the United States were the sources of the convalescent and acute COVID-19 samples. Nucleic acid was either cDNA or gDNA, and it came from T cells, B-cell-depleted T cells, or PBMCs.

Original processing methods: Using reference gene primer amplification, nucleated cell counts were estimated. Using immunoSEQ multiplex PCR, the repertoire was profiled, and TCRdb retains in-frame clones only, with some absent. For V, J and clone size, that table is used; D and trimming come from the DNA. This table holds about 42,000 clones, 85% to 95% found once. CDR1 is SNHLY, CDR2 FYNNEI, per germline. V lost 7 bases, J lost 5 bases, and 10 bases stayed unmatched. The CDR3 is 14 residues long. The receptor was derived from a man in his forties or fifties with active COVID-19. The chain combines TRBV2 with TRBJ2-7; 8 nucleotides agree with TRBD2. Material: peripheral blood. The CDR3 is CASTQTAGGHEQYF. CDR3 coding DNA: TGTGCCAGCACCCAGACGGCGGGAGGCCACGAGCAGTACTTC.